This is a list of T cell receptor beta chains from one sample in a study of T-cell reconstitution after alpha-beta-depleted transplantation in children. TCRdb passed the PCR reads through MiXCR, listing each CDR3 protein once. The sample lists about 610,000 distinct CDR3 sequences, over 9.5% seen once, with less than 5% in the top ten. Sequencing used PBMCs from the stem cell graft donor, obtained from the stem cell graft. These receptors all stem from a human donor who donated a stem cell graft to a child with acute myeloid leukemia. Both conserved end residues are part of each CDR3. A D gene is named only where the DNA matches it firmly. Clone size is stated in some rows and not others, as once, few, many or a class when expanded.

TRBJ2-1	TRBV24-1	NA	NA	CATSDSRSGGIGEQFF	TGTGCCACCAGTGATTCCAGATCTGGGGGCATCGGTGAGCAGTTCTTC
TRBJ2-4	TRBV29-1	TRBD2	many	CSVAGLAGGEDIQYF	TGCAGCGTTGCAGGGCTAGCGGGAGGTGAGGACATTCAGTACTTC
TRBJ2-7	TRBV12-3/TRBV12-4	NA	NA	CASSPRQGPSSYEQYF	TGTGCCAGCAGTCCCCGCCAGGGCCCTAGCTCCTACGAGCAGTACTTC
TRBJ1-1	TRBV18	NA	few	CASSPTVSTEAFF	TGTGCCAGCTCACCAACGGTTTCCACTGAAGCTTTCTTT
TRBJ2-7	TRBV6-2/TRBV6-3	TRBD2	few	CASTSRSGSNYEQYF	TGTGCCAGCACCAGTCGAAGCGGGAGTAACTACGAGCAGTACTTC
TRBJ2-2	TRBV29-1	NA	few	CSASRQTNTGELFF	TGCAGCGCCTCTCGGCAGACGAACACCGGGGAGCTGTTTTTT
TRBJ2-1	TRBV25-1	NA	many	CASSARPGASYNEQFF	TGTGCCAGCAGTGCGCGTCCGGGGGCAAGCTACAATGAGCAGTTCTTC
TRBJ2-1	TRBV20-1	NA	NA	CSARDRERDNEQFF	TGCAGTGCTAGAGATCGAGAGCGGGACAATGAGCAGTTCTTC
TRBJ2-7	TRBV20-1	TRBD2	few	CSAVGTSGRPYEQYF	TGCAGTGCTGTGGGGACTAGCGGGAGACCTTACGAGCAGTACTTC
TRBJ2-1	TRBV29-1	NA	NA	CSVAAYEQFF	TGCAGCGTTGCAGCGTATGAGCAGTTCTTC
TRBJ1-4	TRBV7-2	NA	NA	CASSLLAGASMNEKLFF	TGTGCCAGCAGCTTGTTGGCTGGGGCTTCCATGAATGAAAAACTGTTTTTT
TRBJ1-1	TRBV29-1	TRBD1	NA	CSAGTGQNTEAFF	TGCAGCGCCGGGACAGGCCAGAACACTGAAGCTTTCTTT
TRBJ1-5	TRBV7-3	NA	NA	CASSSGGSGQPQHF	TGTGCCAGCAGCTCCGGGGGTTCGGGTCAGCCCCAGCATTTT
TRBJ2-7	TRBV7-2	NA	few	CASSLVIGQSVSYEQYF	TGTGCCAGCAGCTTAGTTATCGGACAGTCAGTCTCCTACGAGCAGTACTTC
TRBJ2-2	TRBV12-5	NA	few	CASAPGLNTGELFF	TGTGCTAGTGCCCCGGGACTTAACACCGGGGAGCTGTTTTTT
TRBJ2-3	TRBV3-1	TRBD2	NA	CASSQGRGGPDTQYF	TGTGCCAGCAGCCAAGGTCGGGGGGGTCCAGATACGCAGTATTTT
TRBJ2-5	TRBV3-1	NA	NA	CASSQAGQQETQYF	TGTGCCAGCAGCCAGGCGGGACAGCAAGAGACCCAGTACTTC
TRBJ1-6	TRBV5-6	TRBD1	NA	CASSSRDSSLNSPLHF	TGTGCCAGCAGCTCCCGGGACAGCTCCCTTAATTCACCCCTCCACTTT
TRBJ2-7	TRBV15	TRBD2	NA	CATSGGLAGGPSSEQYF	TGTGCCACCAGCGGGGGACTAGCGGGAGGGCCGTCGTCCGAGCAGTACTTC
TRBJ2-2	TRBV29-1	NA	NA	CSVVGGDTGELFF	TGCAGCGTTGTGGGAGGCGACACCGGGGAGCTGTTTTTT
TRBJ1-5	TRBV7-2	NA	few	CASSLNEGQPQHF	TGTGCCAGCAGCTTAAATGAGGGACAGCCCCAGCATTTT
TRBJ2-2	TRBV7-8	NA	NA	CASSATGLGLRELFF	TGTGCCAGCAGCGCGACAGGCCTAGGCCTCCGGGAGCTGTTTTTT
TRBJ2-7	TRBV2	TRBD2	NA	CAISSYLTSGRVIYEQYF	TGTGCCATCAGTTCCTATTTAACTAGCGGGAGAGTTATCTACGAGCAGTACTTC
TRBJ2-1	TRBV20-1	NA	NA	CSAKRSSSYNEQFF	TGCAGTGCTAAGAGGTCTAGCTCCTACAATGAGCAGTTCTTC
TRBJ2-5	TRBV9	NA	few	CASSETGLLISQETQYF	TGTGCCAGCAGCGAAACCGGACTCCTCATTTCGCAAGAGACCCAGTACTTC
TRBJ2-2	TRBV20-1	TRBD2	few	CSASPSGSRGELFF	TGCAGTGCTAGCCCGAGCGGGAGTAGGGGGGAGCTGTTTTTT
TRBJ2-5	TRBV3-1	TRBD2	few	CASSYSWREAQETQYF	TGTGCCAGCAGCTACTCCTGGCGGGAGGCCCAAGAGACCCAGTACTTC
TRBJ2-1	TRBV11-2	TRBD2	NA	CASSLELAGGWDNEQFF	TGTGCCAGCAGCTTAGAACTAGCGGGAGGATGGGACAATGAGCAGTTCTTC